This T cell receptor (beta chain) emerged from a study of blood T cell repertoires in COVID-19. Whole-study context: Researchers got acute and convalescent COVID-19 samples from the United States, Italy and Spain. T cells, B-cell-depleted T cells, or PBMCs supplied cDNA or gDNA.

As to this clone: Within the sample, other DNA sequences also encode this same CDR3.

Cohort assignment relied on participant-reported clinical history. Per the germline V gene, CDR1 is SGHTA and CDR2 is FQGNSA. The V and J ends lost 2 bases and 0 bases respectively, with 8 bases between them. This CDR3 has 15 amino acids. Original methodology: Amplification of reference gene primers was used by the study to estimate nucleated cell counts. The data were produced by immunoSEQ multiplex PCR, yet TCRdb's version contains in-frame clones alone and is incomplete. The V and J calls and clone size are taken from that table; D and trimming were inferred from the DNA. This table has around 230,000 clones, 88% appearing once.

Material: PBMCs or T cells enriched from blood (not recorded which). This sequence joins TRBV7-2 and TRBJ1-5; D ambiguous. This clonotype was obtained from a woman in her thirties or forties with acute COVID-19. The CDR3 sequence is CASSLTGDSNQPQHF. DNA of the CDR3: TGTGCCAGCAGCTTAACGGGTGATAGCAATCAGCCCCAGCATTTT.